This T cell receptor (beta chain) was profiled in a study of blood T cell repertoires in COVID-19. The germline V gene has CDR1 MGHRA and CDR2 YSYEKL. This CDR3 comprises 17 residues. Trimming stripped 0 bases from V and 5 bases from J, with 20 bases between. Profiling relied on immunoSEQ multiplex PCR, and the TCRdb table lists in-frame clones only, not all of them. The sample has about 200,000 clones, about 82% seen once. This clone is a singleton in its sample. The chain is built from TRBV4-1 and TRBJ2-7; unclear D gene. The source of this sequence is a man in his 60s with COVID-19, enrolled during active disease. The sequenced sample consisted of peripheral blood. CDR3: CASSQEVLPSSRHEQYF. In DNA form, the CDR3 reads TGCGCCAGCAGCCAAGAAGTTCTACCATCAAGCCGCCACGAGCAGTACTTC.